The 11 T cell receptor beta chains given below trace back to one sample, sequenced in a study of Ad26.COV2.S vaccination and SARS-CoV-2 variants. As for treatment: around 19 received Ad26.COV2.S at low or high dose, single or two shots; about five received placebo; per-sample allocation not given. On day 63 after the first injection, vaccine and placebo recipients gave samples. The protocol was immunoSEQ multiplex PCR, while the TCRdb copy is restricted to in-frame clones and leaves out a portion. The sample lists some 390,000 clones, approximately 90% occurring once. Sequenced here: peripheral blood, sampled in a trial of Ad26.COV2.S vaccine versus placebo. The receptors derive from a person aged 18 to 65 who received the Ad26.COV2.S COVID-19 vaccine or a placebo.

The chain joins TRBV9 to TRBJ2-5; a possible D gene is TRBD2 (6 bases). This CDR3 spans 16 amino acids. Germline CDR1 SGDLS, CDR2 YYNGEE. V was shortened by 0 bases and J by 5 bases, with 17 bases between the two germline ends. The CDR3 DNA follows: TGTGCCAGCAGCGTAGGAGGGGAGGTCTGGGGGGAGACCCAGTACTTC. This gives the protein CASSVGGEVWGETQYF.

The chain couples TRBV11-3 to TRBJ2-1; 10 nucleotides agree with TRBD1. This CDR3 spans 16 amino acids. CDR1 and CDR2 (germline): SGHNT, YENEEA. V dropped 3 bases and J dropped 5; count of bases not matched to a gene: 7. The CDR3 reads CASSFRGTGANNEQFF. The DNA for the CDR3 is TGTGCCAGCAGCTTTAGGGGGACAGGGGCTAACAATGAGCAGTTCTTC.

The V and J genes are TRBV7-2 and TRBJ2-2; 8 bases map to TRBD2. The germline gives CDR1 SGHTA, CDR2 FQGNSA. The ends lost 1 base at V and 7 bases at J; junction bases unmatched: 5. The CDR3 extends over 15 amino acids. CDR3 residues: CASSLGTSRHGELFF. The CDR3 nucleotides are TGTGCCAGCAGCTTAGGGACTAGCAGACACGGGGAGCTGTTTTTT.

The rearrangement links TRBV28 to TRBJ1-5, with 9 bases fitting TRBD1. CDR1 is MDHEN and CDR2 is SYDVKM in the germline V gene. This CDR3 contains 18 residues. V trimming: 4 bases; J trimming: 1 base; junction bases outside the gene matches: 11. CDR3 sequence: CASSSHGQGRKSNQPQHF. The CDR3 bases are TGTGCCAGCAGTTCCCATGGACAGGGGCGAAAAAGCAATCAGCCCCAGCATTTT.

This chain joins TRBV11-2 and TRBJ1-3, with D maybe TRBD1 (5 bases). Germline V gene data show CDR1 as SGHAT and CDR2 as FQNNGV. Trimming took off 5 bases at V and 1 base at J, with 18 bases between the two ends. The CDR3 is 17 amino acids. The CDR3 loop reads CASSGPGRLGSGNTIYF. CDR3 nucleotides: TGTGCCAGCAGCGGCCCGGGACGCCTTGGGTCTGGAAACACCATATATTTT.

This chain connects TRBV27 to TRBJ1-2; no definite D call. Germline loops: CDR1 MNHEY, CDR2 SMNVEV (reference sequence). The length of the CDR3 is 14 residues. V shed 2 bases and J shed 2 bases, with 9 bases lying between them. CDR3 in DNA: TGTGCCAGCAGTTTAGGCCTGGCGAACTATGGCTACACCTTC. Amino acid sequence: CASSLGLANYGYTF.

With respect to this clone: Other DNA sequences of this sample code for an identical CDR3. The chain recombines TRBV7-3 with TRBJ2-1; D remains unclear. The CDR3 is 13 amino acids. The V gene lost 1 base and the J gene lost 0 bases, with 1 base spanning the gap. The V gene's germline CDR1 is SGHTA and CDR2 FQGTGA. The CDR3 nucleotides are TGTGCCAGCAGCTTAAGCTCCTACAATGAGCAGTTCTTC. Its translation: CASSLSSYNEQFF.

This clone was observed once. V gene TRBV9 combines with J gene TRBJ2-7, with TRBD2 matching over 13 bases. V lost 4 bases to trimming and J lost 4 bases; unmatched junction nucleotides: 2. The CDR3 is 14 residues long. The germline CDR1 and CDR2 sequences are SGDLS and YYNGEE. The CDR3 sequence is CASSRGLAGYEQYF. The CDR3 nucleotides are TGTGCCAGCAGCCGGGGACTAGCGGGATACGAGCAGTACTTC.

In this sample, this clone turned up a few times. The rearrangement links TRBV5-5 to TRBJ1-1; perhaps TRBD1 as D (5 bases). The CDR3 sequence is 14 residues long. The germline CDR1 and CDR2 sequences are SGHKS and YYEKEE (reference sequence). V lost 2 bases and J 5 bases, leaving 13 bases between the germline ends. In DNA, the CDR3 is TGTGCCAGCAGCTTCGGACGGAGGGGAACTGAAGCTTTCTTT. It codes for CASSFGRRGTEAFF.

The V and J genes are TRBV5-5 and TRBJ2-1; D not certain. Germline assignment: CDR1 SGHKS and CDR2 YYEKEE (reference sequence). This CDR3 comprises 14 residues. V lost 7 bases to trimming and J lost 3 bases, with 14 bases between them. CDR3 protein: CASVLGSNYNEQFF. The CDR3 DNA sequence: TGTGCCAGCGTCCTAGGGTCTAACTACAATGAGCAGTTCTTC.

Here the CDR3 reads CASSPRRQNTGELFF. The CDR3 DNA follows: TGTGCCAGCAGCCCCAGACGACAGAACACCGGGGAGCTGTTTTTT. V is TRBV7-9 and J is TRBJ2-2, with D uncertain. V was cut by 5 bases and J by 1 base, with 11 bases left in between. The CDR3 consists of 15 residues. Germline V lookup: CDR1 SEHNR, CDR2 FQNEAQ (reference sequence).